This passage covers 26 T cell receptor beta chains from one sample sequenced in a study of T cells after yellow fever vaccination. TCRdb analysed the 5' RACE reads with MiXCR anew, one entry per CDR3 protein. The data contain roughly 330,000 distinct CDR3 sequences, roughly 7% of them seen just once; the ten biggest clones take up 15% to 20%. The sequencing here drew on PBMCs, taken more than 35 days after the first yellow fever vaccination. Receptors originate from a man younger than 35 who received the YFV17D yellow fever vaccine.

J is TRBJ2-1 and V is TRBV5-1, with 9 bases that match TRBD1. This CDR3 comprises 15 residues. The junction had 8 bases not matched to a gene; V was cut back by 5 bases and J by 5 bases. Germline lookup yields CDR1 SGHRS and CDR2 YFSETQ. The CDR3 nucleotides are TGCGCCAGCAGGTCCGGGACAGGGCCCAACAATGAGCAGTTCTTC. The encoded protein is CASRSGTGPNNEQFF.

This clonotype was recorded many times. The J gene is TRBJ1-5, the V gene TRBV4-3, with a tentative D call TRBD1 (5 bases). The V and J ends lost 0 bases and 7 bases respectively, with 7 bases between them. The CDR3 has 13 amino acids. Germline-derived CDR1 and CDR2 are LGHNA and YSLEER. The CDR3 sequence is CASSQDRVQPQHF. The CDR3 DNA is TGCGCCAGCAGCCAAGACAGGGTACAGCCCCAGCATTTT.

The V and J genes are TRBV20-1 and TRBJ1-1; D uncertain. This CDR3 comprises 13 residues. V gave up 1 base and J gave up 3 bases, with 9 bases separating them. The germline CDR1 and CDR2 sequences are DFQATT and SNEGSKA (reference sequence). The CDR3 protein is CSARGYSDTEAFF. CDR3 in DNA: TGCAGTGCTAGAGGATACAGCGACACTGAAGCTTTCTTT.

Comment on this clonotype: The junction does not match germline at one end; this may be a read error. This chain connects TRBV6-5 to TRBJ2-5, with TRBD1 matching over 11 bases. The CDR3 is 15 residues long. The germline gives CDR1 MNHEY, CDR2 SVGAGI. The CDR3 DNA sequence: TGTGCCAGCAGTTATGGACAGGGGGCCGGAGAGACCCAGTCCTTC. Its protein is CASSYGQGAGETQSF.

This clonotype was picked up many times. The rearrangement links TRBV10-3 to TRBJ2-5, with D possibly matching TRBD2 (6 bases). Germline CDR1 is ENHRY and CDR2 is SYGVKD. This CDR3 is built from 13 residues. V was pared by 0 bases and J by 4 bases, with 6 bases between. The CDR3 bases are TGTGCCATCAGTGAGTCGGGACTAGAGACCCAGTACTTC. The encoded protein is CAISESGLETQYF.

This clonotype turned up a few times. The CDR3 is CASSFIQGNEQYF. CDR3 coding DNA: TGTGCCAGCAGTTTCATACAGGGGAACGAGCAGTACTTC. V gene TRBV27 combines with J gene TRBJ2-7; 7 bases are shared with TRBD1. Germline lookup yields CDR1 MNHEY and CDR2 SMNVEV (reference sequence). With V trimmed by 3 bases and J by 5 bases, 4 bases remained unmatched. The CDR3 runs to 13 residues.

This clonotype showed up just a few times. The V and J genes are TRBV15 and TRBJ2-1; 7 nucleotides line up with TRBD1. This CDR3 contains 12 residues. The germline CDR1 and CDR2 sequences are LNHNV and YYDKDF (reference sequence). V gave up 1 base and J gave up 10 bases; unmatched junction bases: 1. The CDR3 DNA is TGTGCCACCAGCAGAGGGGACAGCGAGCAGTTCTTC. It translates to CATSRGDSEQFF.

This sequence joins TRBV5-1 and TRBJ2-3, with TRBD2 matching 12 bases. V lost 4 bases, J lost 4 bases, and 16 bases stayed unmatched. The CDR3 spans 19 residues. Germline V gene data show CDR1 as SGHRS and CDR2 as YFSETQ. The CDR3 DNA reads as TGCGCCAGCAGCCCATTCAAACCAACTAGCGGGGGGACAGCAGATACGCAGTATTTT. This sequence encodes CASSPFKPTSGGTADTQYF.

This clonotype was detected many times. The chain is built from TRBV7-3 and TRBJ1-1; no clear D gene. The CDR3 sequence is 13 residues long. The V and J ends lost 5 bases and 1 base respectively, with 8 bases between them. Germline V CDR1 and CDR2: SGHTA, FQGTGA. The CDR3 is CASSPRGNTEAFF. In DNA form, the CDR3 reads TGTGCCAGCAGCCCCCGGGGGAACACTGAAGCTTTCTTT.

This clonotype was seen only a few times. The chain joins TRBV5-1 to TRBJ2-3; the D call may be TRBD1 or TRBD2 (5 bases each). This CDR3 comprises 15 residues. Germline V gives CDR1 SGHRS, CDR2 YFSETQ. V lost 2 bases to trimming and J lost 2 bases, with 12 bases between them. The chain's CDR3 is CASSFGAGYTDTQYF. The CDR3 DNA is TGCGCCAGCAGCTTCGGGGCAGGTTACACAGATACGCAGTATTTT.

The sample holds many counts of this clonotype. The genes are TRBV20-1 and TRBJ2-3, with D unclear. The CDR3 is 14 residues long. V shed 6 bases and J shed 7 bases, with 20 bases lying between them. Germline-derived CDR1 and CDR2 are DFQATT and SNEGSKA (reference sequence). The CDR3 nucleotides are TGCAGTGCACTGACACAGTTTCTTGTGAATACGCAGTATTTT. Its translation: CSALTQFLVNTQYF.

Worth noting for this clonotype: A much larger clone lies one base from this, so it may be a read error. The chain joins TRBV7-9 to TRBJ1-1; D gene ambiguous. CDR1 and CDR2 (germline): SEHNR, FQNEAQ (reference sequence). The CDR3 contains 12 residues. The CDR3 DNA reads as TGTGTCAGCAGCCACGAGCCGTCTGAAGCTTTCTTT. It codes for CVSSHEPSEAFF.

This clonotype appeared many times. The chain's CDR3 is CASSGYRESGETQYF. The CDR3 nucleotides read TGTGCCAGCAGCGGATACAGGGAATCCGGCGAGACCCAGTACTTC. This sequence joins TRBV7-9 and TRBJ2-5, with a possible D match to TRBD1 (6 bases). Germline CDR1 and CDR2: SEHNR and FQNEAQ (reference sequence). The CDR3 has 15 amino acids. Deletions cut 5 bases from V and 5 bases from J, with 18 bases between.

This clonotype was recorded a few times. The V gene is TRBV7-2, the J gene TRBJ2-7; D gene uncertain. CDR3 length equals 16 residues. V shed 5 bases and J shed 3 bases, with 20 bases lying between them. The V gene's germline CDR1 is SGHTA and CDR2 FQGNSA. Here the CDR3 reads CASSRSQGVLGYEQYF. The CDR3 nucleotides read TGTGCCAGCAGCCGATCCCAAGGAGTTTTGGGCTACGAGCAGTACTTC.

As to this clonotype: One end of the junction does not line up with germline, which may come from a read error. The chain recombines TRBV4-2 with TRBJ2-7; TRBD2 is a possible D gene (7 bases). The CDR3 is 13 residues long. The germline V gene has CDR1 LGHNA and CDR2 YNFKEQ. The CDR3 sequence is CAISLGGLDEQYF. The CDR3 bases are TGTGCCATCAGCCTGGGGGGGCTCGACGAGCAGTACTTC.

CDR3 protein: CASSLGLEATGELFF. The CDR3 DNA reads as TGCGCCAGCAGCTTGGGGTTAGAGGCCACCGGGGAGCTGTTTTTT. The chain is built from TRBV5-1 and TRBJ2-2; no clear D gene. Trimming took 0 bases from V and 4 from J, leaving 10 bases between them. This CDR3 spans 15 amino acids. Germline V gene sequence: CDR1 SGHRS, CDR2 YFSETQ.

This clonotype was picked up a small number of times. The chain joins TRBV10-3 to TRBJ2-1, with 9 bases fitting TRBD2. V shed 6 bases, J shed 6 bases, and the junction held 18 bases outside the gene matches. This CDR3 has 18 amino acids. In germline, CDR1 is ENHRY, CDR2 SYGVKD. CDR3 loop: CAIRGIGPATSGGNEQFF. Here the CDR3 DNA reads TGTGCCATCAGAGGCATAGGCCCCGCGACTAGCGGTGGCAATGAGCAGTTCTTC.

The chain employs TRBV29-1 and TRBJ1-1; 7 positions agree with TRBD1. The germline CDR1 and CDR2 sequences are SQVTM and ANQGSEA. The CDR3 has 15 residues. V dropped 4 bases and J dropped 4; count of bases not matched to a gene: 12. In nucleotides, the CDR3 is TGCAGCGTTGTCCCGACAGGGAGGGAGGTCACTGAAGCTTTCTTT. Its protein is CSVVPTGREVTEAFF.

The rearrangement joins TRBV5-1 to TRBJ2-4; 7 positions agree with TRBD2. J lost 9 bases, V lost 0 bases, and 12 bases had no gene match. This CDR3 region has 16 residues. CDR1 SGHRS and CDR2 YFSETQ come from the germline V gene. CDR3 protein: CASSLANARRGSIQYF. CDR3 DNA: TGCGCCAGCAGCTTGGCTAACGCTCGACGCGGGAGCATTCAGTACTTC.

This clonotype was observed a handful of times. The genes are TRBV5-1 and TRBJ1-5, with D perhaps TRBD1 (5 bases). The CDR3 runs 15 residues. Germline V gene data show CDR1 as SGHRS and CDR2 as YFSETQ. V was pared by 0 bases and J by 2 bases, with 9 bases between. The CDR3 reads CASSLGGRGNQPQHF. CDR3 DNA: TGCGCCAGCAGCTTGGGAGGCAGGGGCAATCAGCCCCAGCATTTT.

This clonotype showed up many times. V and J are TRBV20-1 and TRBJ2-5; the D gene could be TRBD1 or TRBD2 (5 bases each). The germline V gene encodes CDR1 DFQATT and CDR2 SNEGSKA (reference sequence). The V gene lost 2 bases and the J gene lost 2 bases, with 15 bases spanning the gap. This CDR3 is 15 amino acids long. The DNA for the CDR3 is TGCAGTGCTAGAAACCGGGACCAGCGACAAGAGACCCAGTACTTC. Translation gives CSARNRDQRQETQYF.

This clonotype was recorded a few times. The chain joins TRBV14 to TRBJ1-3; D not certain. Trimming took 4 bases from V and 4 from J, leaving 8 bases between them. CDR1 SGHDN and CDR2 FVKESK come from the germline V gene. The CDR3 contains 13 residues. CDR3 loop: CASSPIRGNTIYF. The CDR3 nucleotides read TGTGCCAGCAGCCCAATACGGGGAAACACCATATATTTT.

Many counts were recorded for this clonotype. V is TRBV29-1 and J is TRBJ2-1, with TRBD1 matching 9 bases. This CDR3 contains 18 residues. Trimming took 6 bases from V and 1 from J; bases not matched to a gene: 16. Germline loops: CDR1 SQVTM, CDR2 ANQGSEA. CDR3 sequence (DNA): TGCAGCGTCCAAACCGGGACAGGGTTACGTGGGTCCTACAATGAGCAGTTCTTC. Translating it yields CSVQTGTGLRGSYNEQFF.

This clonotype was picked up a small number of times. The chain couples TRBV5-1 to TRBJ2-2; 8 nucleotides agree with TRBD2. V shed 2 bases, J shed 3 bases, and the junction held 3 bases outside the gene matches. There are 15 residues in the CDR3. Germline CDR1 SGHRS, CDR2 YFSETQ. DNA of the CDR3: TGCGCCAGCAGCTTTAGCGGGGCTCACACCGGGGAGCTGTTTTTT. Encoded protein: CASSFSGAHTGELFF.

In its sample, this clonotype was seen a few times. The chain combines TRBV25-1 with TRBJ2-5, with TRBD1 matching 9 bases. CDR3 length: 17 amino acids. Per germline, CDR1 MGHDK and CDR2 SYGVNS. V shed 3 bases and J 5 bases; nucleotides not matched to a gene: 13. CDR3 in amino acids: CASSDGGTGKESETQYF. The CDR3 coding sequence is TGTGCCAGCAGTGATGGGGGGACAGGGAAAGAGTCGGAGACCCAGTACTTC.

The rearrangement links TRBV9 to TRBJ2-3, with 7 bases aligning to TRBD1. This CDR3 contains 15 residues. V dropped 3 bases and J dropped 0; count of bases not matched to a gene: 4. Germline V CDR1 and CDR2: SGDLS, YYNGEE. CDR3 amino acids: CASSAGGTSTDTQYF. CDR3 nucleotide sequence: TGTGCCAGCAGCGCAGGGGGAACTAGCACAGATACGCAGTATTTT.